This note documents a single T cell receptor (beta chain) sequence. CDR3 length: 13 amino acids. Germline CDR1 is MNHEY and CDR2 is SVGAGI. Trimming stripped 0 bases from V and 8 bases from J, with 10 bases between. Using immunoSEQ multiplex PCR, the repertoire was profiled, and TCRdb retains in-frame clones only, with some absent. Of over a million clones listed, more than 95% were seen once; the top ten hold more than 0.9%. These data are taken from a study of shared clonotypes between healthy human individuals. The source is a man aged 25-45 years in good health. This sequence joins TRBV6-5 and TRBJ1-2; a possible D gene is TRBD1 (5 bases). The sequenced sample consisted of naive CD4+ T cells sorted from blood. Sample subset: CD45RA+ positively selected. Written as DNA, the CDR3 is TGTGCCAGCAGTTACTCCGCGGGGCAGGGCTACACCTTC. Translating gives CASSYSAGQGYTF.